The 6 T cell receptor beta chains presented below share a single source sample, sequenced in a study of neurological immune-mediated disorders (dated by TCRdb to about 2019). The library was generated by 5' RACE. The sample was run on an Illumina HiSeq 2500. TCRdb handled the public reads itself, with Q25 trimming in fastp and clone calling in MiXCR, and kept productive beta chains. Each CDR3 protein gets just one entry, which takes the most common genes and DNA from the rows behind it. For this sample there are roughly 30,000 distinct CDR3 sequences; approximately 5.4% appear just once. The top ten clonotypes cover around 2.1% of the sample. What was sequenced was CD4+ T cells from blood. These receptors were collected from a woman aged 45-60 years in good health.

This clonotype is medium-sized within its sample. The J gene is TRBJ2-2, the V gene TRBV20-1; D ambiguous. There are 13 residues in the CDR3. Trimming pared 3 bases from V and 7 bases from J, leaving 12 bases between. Germline-derived CDR1 and CDR2 are DFQATT and SNEGSKA (reference sequence). Written as DNA, the CDR3 is TGCAGTGCTAGCCCCCGGGTGGGCGGGGAGCTGTTTTTT. Its protein is CSASPRVGGELFF.

The table lists this clonotype with many counts. This rearrangement joins TRBV9 to TRBJ2-1, with 11 bases fitting TRBD1. Trimming at V came to 0 bases and at J to 6 bases, leaving 2 bases not matched to a gene. In germline, CDR1 is SGDLS, CDR2 YYNGEE. The CDR3 has 15 amino acids. Here the CDR3 reads CASSVGGTGGNEQFF. The DNA for the CDR3 is TGTGCCAGCAGCGTAGGTGGGACAGGGGGCAATGAGCAGTTCTTC.

In its sample, this clonotype was seen many times. The chain's CDR3 is CASPGSRGTVGTEAFF. The CDR3 bases are TGTGCCAGCCCAGGAAGCCGTGGGACGGTCGGCACTGAAGCTTTCTTT. This rearrangement joins TRBV25-1 to TRBJ1-1; maybe TRBD1 (5 bases). V lost 8 bases and J lost 4, with 23 bases in between. Germline CDR1 MGHDK, CDR2 SYGVNS. CDR3 length: 16 residues.

This clonotype has a count of ten or more. The V and J genes are TRBV28 and TRBJ1-1; D is uncertain. V was cut by 9 bases and J by 7 bases, with 18 bases left in between. Germline CDR1 and CDR2: MDHEN and SYDVKM. CDR3 length: 13 amino acids. CDR3 DNA sequence: TGTGCCAGTACGACCGTCCATCAAAATGAAGCTTTCTTT. Its translation: CASTTVHQNEAFF.

This clonotype has ten or more counts. The chain combines TRBV29-1 with TRBJ1-2; tentatively, D is TRBD1 (6 bases). Germline values: CDR1 SQVTM, CDR2 ANQGSEA. The length of the CDR3 is 11 residues. V dropped 7 bases and J dropped 2 bases, with 8 bases sitting between them. CDR3 sequence reads: CSEGQNYGYTF. CDR3 nucleotides: TGCAGCGAGGGACAAAACTATGGCTACACCTTC.

This clonotype was picked up many times. This sequence joins TRBV5-1 and TRBJ2-4; tentatively, D is TRBD1 or TRBD2 (5 bases each). This CDR3 has 17 amino acids. The germline V gene has CDR1 SGHRS and CDR2 YFSETQ. Deletions cut 0 bases from V and 0 bases from J, with 13 bases between. CDR3 sequence: CASSLGWDGLAKNIQYF. CDR3 sequence (DNA): TGCGCCAGCAGCTTGGGTTGGGACGGCCTAGCCAAAAACATTCAGTACTTC.